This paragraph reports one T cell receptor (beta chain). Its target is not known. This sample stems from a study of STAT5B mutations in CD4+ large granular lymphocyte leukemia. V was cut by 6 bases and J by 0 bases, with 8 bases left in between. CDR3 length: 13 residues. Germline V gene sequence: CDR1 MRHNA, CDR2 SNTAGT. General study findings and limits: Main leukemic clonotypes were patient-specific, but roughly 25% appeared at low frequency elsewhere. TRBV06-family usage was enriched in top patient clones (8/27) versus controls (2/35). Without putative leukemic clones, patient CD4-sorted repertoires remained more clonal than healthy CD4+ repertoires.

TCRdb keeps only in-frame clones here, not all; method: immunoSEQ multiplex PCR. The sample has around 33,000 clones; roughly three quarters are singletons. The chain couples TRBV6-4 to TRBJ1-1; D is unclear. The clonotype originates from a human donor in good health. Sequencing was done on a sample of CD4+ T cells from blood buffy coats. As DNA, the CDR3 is TGTGCCAGCAGGACTAGTATGAACACTGAAGCTTTCTTT. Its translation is CASRTSMNTEAFF.